This record looks at one TCR beta chain sequence and its context. The antigen is unknown. This record belongs to a study of beta chain features in type 1 diabetes. Study results and caveats: Shorter TCRB CDR3s, moderately but significantly so, were found in Type 1 diabetes patients in all four CD4+ subsets. High-TCR-expressing cells could be over-represented by cDNA sequencing. Patients' naive, central memory and regulatory TCRB repertoires appeared more alike than those of healthy donors.

The CDR3 runs 13 residues. Germline lookup yields CDR1 LNHDA and CDR2 SQIVND (reference sequence). V lost 5 bases to trimming and J lost 4 bases; unmatched junction nucleotides: 2. Expressed TCRB transcripts were sequenced after all isolated RNA was converted to cDNA. The protocol was immunoSEQ multiplex PCR, while the TCRdb copy is restricted to in-frame clones and leaves out a portion. The sample lists 680,000 or so clones, 13% occurring once. The source of this sequence is a man between 18 and 35 years old with type 1 diabetes. Sequences were obtained from naive CD4+ T cells from blood. The V gene is TRBV19, the J gene TRBJ2-3, with TRBD1 matching 8 bases. CDR3: CASSGTGPDTQYF. The DNA of the CDR3 is TGTGCCAGTAGTGGGACAGGCCCAGATACGCAGTATTTT.